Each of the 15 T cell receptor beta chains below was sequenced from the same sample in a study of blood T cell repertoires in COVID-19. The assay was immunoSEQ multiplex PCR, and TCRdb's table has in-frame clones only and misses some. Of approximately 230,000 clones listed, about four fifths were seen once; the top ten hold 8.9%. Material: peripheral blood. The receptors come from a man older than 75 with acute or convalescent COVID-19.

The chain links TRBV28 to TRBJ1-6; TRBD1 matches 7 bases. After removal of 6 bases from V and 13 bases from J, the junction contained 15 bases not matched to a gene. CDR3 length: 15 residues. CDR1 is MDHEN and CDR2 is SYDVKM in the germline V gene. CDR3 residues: CASRVDRVGIRPLHF. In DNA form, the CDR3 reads TGTGCCAGCAGAGTCGACAGGGTTGGAATACGGCCCCTCCACTTT.

The CDR3 nucleotides are TGTGCCAGCAGCAAAGGGGGCGCGAAAGAGACCCAGTACTTC. Its protein is CASSKGGAKETQYF. The chain couples TRBV21-1 to TRBJ2-5; TRBD1, the table's D call, lacks a check against the DNA. TRBV21-1 corresponds to a pseudogene. This CDR3 contains 14 residues.

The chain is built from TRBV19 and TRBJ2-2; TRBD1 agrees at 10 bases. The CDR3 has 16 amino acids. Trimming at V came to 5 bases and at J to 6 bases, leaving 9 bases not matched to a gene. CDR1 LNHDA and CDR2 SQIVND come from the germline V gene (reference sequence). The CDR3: CASSVRQGALAGELFF. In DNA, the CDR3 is TGTGCCAGTAGTGTGAGACAGGGGGCTCTCGCCGGGGAGCTGTTTTTT.

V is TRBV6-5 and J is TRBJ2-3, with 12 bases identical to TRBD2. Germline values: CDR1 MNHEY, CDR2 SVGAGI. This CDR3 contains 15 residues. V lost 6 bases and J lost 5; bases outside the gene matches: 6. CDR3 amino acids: CASRTLAGGGDTQYF. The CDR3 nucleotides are TGTGCCAGCAGGACCCTAGCGGGGGGGGGAGATACGCAGTATTTT.

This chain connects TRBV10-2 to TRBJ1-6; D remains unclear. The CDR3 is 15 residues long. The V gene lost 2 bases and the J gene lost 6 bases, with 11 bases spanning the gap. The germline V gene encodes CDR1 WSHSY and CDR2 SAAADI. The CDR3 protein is CASSEKRAVNSPLHF. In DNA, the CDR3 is TGCGCCAGCAGTGAGAAGAGGGCGGTTAATTCACCCCTCCACTTT.

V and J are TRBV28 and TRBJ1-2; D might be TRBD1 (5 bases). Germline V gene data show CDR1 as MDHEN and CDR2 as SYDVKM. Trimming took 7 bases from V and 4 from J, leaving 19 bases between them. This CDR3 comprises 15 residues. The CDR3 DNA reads TGTGCCAGCACATCTAGGCAGGGAAGTTTCTATGGCTACACCTTC. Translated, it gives CASTSRQGSFYGYTF.

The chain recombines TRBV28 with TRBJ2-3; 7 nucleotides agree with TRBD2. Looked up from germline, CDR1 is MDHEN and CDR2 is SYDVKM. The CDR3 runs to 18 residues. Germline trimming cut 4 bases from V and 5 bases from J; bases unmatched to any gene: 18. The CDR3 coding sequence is TGTGCCAGCAGTTCCTATCCGGGAGGCTTCCCCGCCGGAGATACGCAGTATTTT. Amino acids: CASSSYPGGFPAGDTQYF. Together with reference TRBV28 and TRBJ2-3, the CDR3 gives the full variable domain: DVKVTQSSRYLVKRTGEKVFLECVQDMDHENMFWYRQDPGLGLRLIYFSYDVKMKEKGDIPEGYSVSREKKERFSLILESASTNQTSMYLCASSSYPGGFPAGDTQYFGPGTRLTVL.

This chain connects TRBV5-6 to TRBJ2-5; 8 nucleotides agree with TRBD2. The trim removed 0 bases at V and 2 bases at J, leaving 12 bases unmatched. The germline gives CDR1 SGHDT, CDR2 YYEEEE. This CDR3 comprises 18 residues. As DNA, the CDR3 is TGTGCCAGCAGCTTGGCCGGGGCTGGTTCGGGAGGGCAAGAGACCCAGTACTTC. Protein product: CASSLAGAGSGGQETQYF.

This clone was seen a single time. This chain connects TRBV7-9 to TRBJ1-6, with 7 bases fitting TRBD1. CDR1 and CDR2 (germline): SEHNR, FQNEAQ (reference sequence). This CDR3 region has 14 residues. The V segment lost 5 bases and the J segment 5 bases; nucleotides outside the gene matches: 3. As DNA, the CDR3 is TGTGCCAGCAGCGCAGGGACAGATAATTCACCCCTCCACTTT. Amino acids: CASSAGTDNSPLHF. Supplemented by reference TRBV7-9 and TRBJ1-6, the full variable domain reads DTGVSQNPRHKITKRGQNVTFRCDPISEHNRLYWYRQTLGQGPEFLTYFQNEAQLEKSRLLSDRFSAERPKGSFSTLEIQRTEQGDSAMYLCASSAGTDNSPLHFGNGTRLTVT.

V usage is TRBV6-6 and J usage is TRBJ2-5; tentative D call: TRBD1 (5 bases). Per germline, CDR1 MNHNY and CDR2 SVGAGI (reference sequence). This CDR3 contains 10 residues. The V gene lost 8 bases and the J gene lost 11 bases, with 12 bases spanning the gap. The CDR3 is CASSQDKQYF. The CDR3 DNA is TGTGCCAGCTCTCAGGACAAACAGTACTTC.

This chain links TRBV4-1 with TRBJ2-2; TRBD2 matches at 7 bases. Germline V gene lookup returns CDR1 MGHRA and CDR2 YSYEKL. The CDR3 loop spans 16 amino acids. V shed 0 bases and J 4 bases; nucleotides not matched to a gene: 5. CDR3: CASSQDYPGGTGELFF. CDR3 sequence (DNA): TGCGCCAGCAGCCAAGATTATCCGGGGGGCACCGGGGAGCTGTTTTTT.

CDR3: CAWSLGTGGYSPLHF. CDR3 nucleotides: TGTGCCTGGAGTCTGGGGACAGGGGGGTATTCACCCCTCCACTTT. The chain uses TRBV30 and TRBJ1-6; 11 nucleotides line up with TRBD1. Germline V lookup: CDR1 GTSNPN, CDR2 SVGIG (reference sequence). This CDR3 is built from 15 residues. V gave up 2 bases and J gave up 8 bases; unmatched junction bases: 5.

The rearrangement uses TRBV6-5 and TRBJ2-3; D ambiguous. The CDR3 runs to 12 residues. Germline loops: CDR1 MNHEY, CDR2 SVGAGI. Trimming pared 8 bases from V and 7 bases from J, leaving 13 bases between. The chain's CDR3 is CASESRSNTQYF. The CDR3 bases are TGTGCCAGCGAATCTCGGTCGAATACGCAGTATTTT.

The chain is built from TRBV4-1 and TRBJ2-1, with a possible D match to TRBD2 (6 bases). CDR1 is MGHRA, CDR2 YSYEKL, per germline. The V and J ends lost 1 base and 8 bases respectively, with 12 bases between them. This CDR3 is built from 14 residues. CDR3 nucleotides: TGCGCCAGCAGCCAAGTACTAGCTAAGGATGAGCAGTTCTTC. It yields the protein CASSQVLAKDEQFF.

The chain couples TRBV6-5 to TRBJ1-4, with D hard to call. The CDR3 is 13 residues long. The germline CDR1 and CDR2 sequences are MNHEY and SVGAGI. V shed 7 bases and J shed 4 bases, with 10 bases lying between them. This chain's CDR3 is CASTDGVNEKLFF. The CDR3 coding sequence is TGTGCCAGCACCGACGGAGTTAATGAAAAACTGTTTTTT.